The clone carrying this TCR beta chain was found many times. The antigen is unknown. Researchers took RNA transcripts and amplified the TCR beta CDR3 regions from them. Researchers ran a first-round RT-PCR on the TCR CDR3 using the HTBI primer set. TCRdb reprocessed the multiplex PCR reads with MiXCR, giving one entry per CDR3 protein. Among over 450,000 distinct CDR3 sequences listed, approximately 17% were seen once. Trimming stripped 3 bases from V and 1 base from J, with 15 bases between. Per germline, CDR1 DFQATT and CDR2 SNEGSKA (reference sequence). This CDR3 has 15 amino acids. Each person with ophthalmopathy scored at least 3 on the Clinical Activity Score, reached NOSPECS grade 4 or higher, and had been ill under 3 months. Researchers barred patients who had uncontrolled infection, other autoimmune disease, pregnancy or lactation. The data belong to a study of T cells in Graves' hyperthyroidism and ophthalmopathy. Overall study context: It was at initial diagnosis, before any treatment, that peripheral blood was collected. Study-wide results and limits: Ophthalmopathy and stable hyperthyroidism were told apart by a 13 V-J model.

This chain uses TRBV20-1 with TRBJ1-1; unclear D gene. Specimen: blood. This TCR derives from a woman between 18 and 29 years old with Graves' ophthalmopathy. CDR3 in amino acids: CSARVSGSGNTEAFF. The CDR3, as DNA: TGCAGTGCTAGGGTATCGGGGTCCGGGAACACTGAAGCTTTCTTT.